One TCR beta chain is described in this entry. The entry originates in a study of blood T cell repertoires in COVID-19. The length of the CDR3 is 15 residues. Germline CDR1 SGDLS, CDR2 YYNGEE. Trimming stripped 2 bases from V and 3 bases from J, with 12 bases between. Using immunoSEQ multiplex PCR, the repertoire was profiled, and TCRdb retains in-frame clones only, with some absent. Of tens of thousands of clones in the sample, approximately 83% are singletons; the top ten hold 9.6%. This clonotype was sampled from a man older than 75 with COVID-19, enrolled during active disease. Material: peripheral blood. The chain recombines TRBV9 with TRBJ2-1, with D possibly being TRBD2 (6 bases). CDR3 in DNA: TGTGCCAGCAGCGTTGACGGGAGTCTCTACAATGAGCAGTTCTTC. This gives the protein CASSVDGSLYNEQFF.